Described below is a single T cell receptor beta chain sequence and its context. This sample is drawn from a study of blood T cell repertoires in COVID-19. Overall study: Some COVID-19 samples were acute and others convalescent; all came from the United States, Italy and Spain.

Membership in each cohort depended on participant-reported clinical history. This table comes from immunoSEQ multiplex PCR, and its TCRdb copy is limited to in-frame clones, with some not included. This table holds roughly 260,000 clones, roughly 90% found once. Sequences were obtained from PBMCs or T cells enriched from blood (not recorded which). This receptor was identified in a woman in her thirties with acute COVID-19.

The CDR3 nucleotides are TGTGCCAGCAGCCCCGGCTCCCGGCGGGGAAGCACAGATACGCAGTATTTT. It yields the protein CASSPGSRRGSTDTQYF. The chain employs TRBV6-2 or TRBV6-3 and TRBJ2-3; maybe TRBD2 (6 bases). Germline V gives CDR1 MNHEY, CDR2 SVGEGT. Trimming removed 6 bases at V and 0 bases at J, with 19 bases between. CDR3 length: 17 amino acids.